This note documents a single TCR beta chain sequence. These data are taken from a study of blood T cell repertoires in COVID-19. On the study more broadly: PBMCs, B-cell-depleted T cells, or T cells provided the cDNA or gDNA that made up the material.

In germline, CDR1 is MNHNY, CDR2 SVGAGI (reference sequence). V gave up 6 bases and J gave up 1 base, with 18 bases separating them. The CDR3 runs to 16 residues. In the source study's methods: The assay estimated nucleated cells by amplifying reference gene primers. Assay used: immunoSEQ multiplex PCR; TCRdb lists only in-frame clones, some missing. V, J and clone size reflect that table, while D and trimming were determined from the DNA. This table has 370,000 or so clones, roughly 80% appearing once. The material sequenced was peripheral blood. This TCR was recovered from a human donor with acute or convalescent COVID-19. The donor label of this sample is uncertain. The genes are TRBV6-6 and TRBJ1-1; D may be TRBD1 (5 bases). The CDR3 DNA sequence: TGTGCCAGCAGGGGGGGGAGACAGTATACGAACACTGAAGCTTTCTTT. It is translated as CASRGGRQYTNTEAFF.